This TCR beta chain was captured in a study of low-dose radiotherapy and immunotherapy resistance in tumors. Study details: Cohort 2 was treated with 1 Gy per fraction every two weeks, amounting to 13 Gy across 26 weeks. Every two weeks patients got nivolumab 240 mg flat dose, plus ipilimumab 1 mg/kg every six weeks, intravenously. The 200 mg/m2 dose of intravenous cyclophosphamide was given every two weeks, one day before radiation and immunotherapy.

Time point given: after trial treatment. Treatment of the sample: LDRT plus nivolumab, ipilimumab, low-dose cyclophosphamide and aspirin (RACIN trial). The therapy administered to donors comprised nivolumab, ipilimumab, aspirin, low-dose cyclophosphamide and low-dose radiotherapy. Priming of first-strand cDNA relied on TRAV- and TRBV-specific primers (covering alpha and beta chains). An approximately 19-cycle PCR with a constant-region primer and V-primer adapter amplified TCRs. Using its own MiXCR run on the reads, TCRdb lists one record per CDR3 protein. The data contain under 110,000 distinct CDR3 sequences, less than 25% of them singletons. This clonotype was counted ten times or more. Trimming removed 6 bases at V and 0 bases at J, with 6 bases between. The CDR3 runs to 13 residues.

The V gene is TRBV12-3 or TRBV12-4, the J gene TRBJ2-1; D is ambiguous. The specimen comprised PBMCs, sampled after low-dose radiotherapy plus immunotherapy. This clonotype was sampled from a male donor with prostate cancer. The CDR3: CASSSDSYNEQFF. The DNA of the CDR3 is TGTGCCAGCAGCTCTGACTCCTACAATGAGCAGTTCTTC.